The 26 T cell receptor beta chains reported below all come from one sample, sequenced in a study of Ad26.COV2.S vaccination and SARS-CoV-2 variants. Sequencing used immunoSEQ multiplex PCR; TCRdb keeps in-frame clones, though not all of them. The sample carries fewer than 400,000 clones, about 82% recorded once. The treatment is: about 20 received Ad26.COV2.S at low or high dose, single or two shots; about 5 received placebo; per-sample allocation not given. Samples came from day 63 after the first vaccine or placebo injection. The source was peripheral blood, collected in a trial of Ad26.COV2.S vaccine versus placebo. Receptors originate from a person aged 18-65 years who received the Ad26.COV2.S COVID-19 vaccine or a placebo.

The CDR3 region is CASSQTPTGAYEQYF. Here the CDR3 DNA reads TGCGCCAGCAGCCAAACCCCGACAGGGGCCTACGAGCAGTACTTC. The chain uses TRBV4-1 and TRBJ2-7; 8 nucleotides agree with TRBD1. From germline, CDR1 is MGHRA and CDR2 YSYEKL. V was pared by 2 bases and J by 2 bases, with 5 bases of the junction left unmatched. The CDR3 consists of 15 residues.

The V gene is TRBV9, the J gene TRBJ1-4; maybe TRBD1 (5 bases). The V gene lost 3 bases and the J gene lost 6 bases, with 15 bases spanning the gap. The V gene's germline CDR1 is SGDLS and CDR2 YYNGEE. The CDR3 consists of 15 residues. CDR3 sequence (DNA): TGTGCCAGCAGCGCCCGCGGGACCACGGATGAAAAACTGTTTTTT. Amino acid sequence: CASSARGTTDEKLFF.

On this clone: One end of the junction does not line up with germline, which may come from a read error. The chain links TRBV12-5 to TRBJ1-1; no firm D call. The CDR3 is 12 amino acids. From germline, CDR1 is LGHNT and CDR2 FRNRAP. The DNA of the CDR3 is TGTGCTAGTGGTTTGGATGTTAGGAGTCCGGGGTTT. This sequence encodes CASGLDVRSPGF.

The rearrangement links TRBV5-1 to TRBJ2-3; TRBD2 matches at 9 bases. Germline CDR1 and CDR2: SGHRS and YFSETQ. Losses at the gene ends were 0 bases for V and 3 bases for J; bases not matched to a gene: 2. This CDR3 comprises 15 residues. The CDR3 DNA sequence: TGCGCCAGCAGCTTGGGCCTAGCGGGGACAGATACGCAGTATTTT. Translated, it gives CASSLGLAGTDTQYF.

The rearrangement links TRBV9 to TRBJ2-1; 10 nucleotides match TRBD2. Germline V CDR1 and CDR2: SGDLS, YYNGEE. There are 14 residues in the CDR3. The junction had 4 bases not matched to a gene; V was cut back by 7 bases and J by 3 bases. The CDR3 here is CASGLADYYNEQFF. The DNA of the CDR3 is TGTGCCAGCGGACTAGCGGATTACTACAATGAGCAGTTCTTC.

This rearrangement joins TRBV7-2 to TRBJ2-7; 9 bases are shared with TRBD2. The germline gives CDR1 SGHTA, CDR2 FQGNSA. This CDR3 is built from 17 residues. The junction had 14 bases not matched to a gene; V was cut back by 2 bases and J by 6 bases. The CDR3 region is CASSLNLAGTKSPEQYF. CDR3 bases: TGTGCCAGCAGCTTAAATCTAGCGGGGACAAAGTCCCCCGAGCAGTACTTC.

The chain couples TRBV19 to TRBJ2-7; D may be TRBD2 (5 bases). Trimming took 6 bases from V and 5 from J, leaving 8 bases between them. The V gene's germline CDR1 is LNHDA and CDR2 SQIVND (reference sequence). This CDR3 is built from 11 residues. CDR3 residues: CASSGLNEQYF. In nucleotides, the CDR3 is TGTGCCAGTAGCGGACTGAACGAGCAGTACTTC.

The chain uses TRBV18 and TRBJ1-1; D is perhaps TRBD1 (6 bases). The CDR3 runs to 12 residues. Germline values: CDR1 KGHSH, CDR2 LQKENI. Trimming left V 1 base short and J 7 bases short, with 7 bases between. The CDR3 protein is CASSPQGGEAFF. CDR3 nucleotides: TGTGCCAGCTCACCACAGGGGGGTGAAGCTTTCTTT.

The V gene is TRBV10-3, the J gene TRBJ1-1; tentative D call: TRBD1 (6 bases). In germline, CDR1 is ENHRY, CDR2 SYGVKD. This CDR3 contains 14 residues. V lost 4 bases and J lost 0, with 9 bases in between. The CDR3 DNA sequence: TGTGCCATCAGTGTACAGGGCATGAACACTGAAGCTTTCTTT. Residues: CAISVQGMNTEAFF.

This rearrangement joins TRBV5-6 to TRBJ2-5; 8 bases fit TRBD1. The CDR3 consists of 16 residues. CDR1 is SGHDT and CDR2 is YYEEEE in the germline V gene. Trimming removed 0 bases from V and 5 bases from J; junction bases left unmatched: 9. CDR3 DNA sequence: TGTGCCAGCAGCTTGGCAGGACAGGGAGTAATCGAGACCCAGTACTTC. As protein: CASSLAGQGVIETQYF.

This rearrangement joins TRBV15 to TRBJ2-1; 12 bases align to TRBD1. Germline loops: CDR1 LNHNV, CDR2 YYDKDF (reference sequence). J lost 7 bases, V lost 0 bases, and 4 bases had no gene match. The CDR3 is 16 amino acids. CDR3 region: CATSRDRDRGPNEQFF. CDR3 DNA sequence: TGTGCCACCAGCAGAGACCGGGACAGGGGGCCGAATGAGCAGTTCTTC.

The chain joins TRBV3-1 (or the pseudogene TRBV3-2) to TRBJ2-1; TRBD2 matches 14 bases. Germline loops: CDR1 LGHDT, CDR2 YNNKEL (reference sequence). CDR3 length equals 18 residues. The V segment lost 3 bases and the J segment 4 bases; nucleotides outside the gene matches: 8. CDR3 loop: CASSHEGLAGDPYNEQFF. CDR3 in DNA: TGTGCCAGCAGCCATGAGGGACTAGCGGGGGACCCGTACAATGAGCAGTTCTTC.

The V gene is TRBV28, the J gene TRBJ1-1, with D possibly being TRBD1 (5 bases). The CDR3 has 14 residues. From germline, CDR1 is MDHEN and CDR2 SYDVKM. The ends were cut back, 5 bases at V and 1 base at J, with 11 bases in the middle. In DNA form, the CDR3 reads TGTGCCAGCAGTCCCTGGGACGGGAACACTGAAGCTTTCTTT. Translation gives CASSPWDGNTEAFF.

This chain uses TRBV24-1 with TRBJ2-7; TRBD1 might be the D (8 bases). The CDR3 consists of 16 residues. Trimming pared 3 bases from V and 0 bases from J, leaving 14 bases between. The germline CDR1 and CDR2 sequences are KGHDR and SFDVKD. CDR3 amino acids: CATSDRNRGGSYEQYF. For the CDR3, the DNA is TGTGCCACCAGTGATCGGAACAGGGGGGGCTCCTACGAGCAGTACTTC.

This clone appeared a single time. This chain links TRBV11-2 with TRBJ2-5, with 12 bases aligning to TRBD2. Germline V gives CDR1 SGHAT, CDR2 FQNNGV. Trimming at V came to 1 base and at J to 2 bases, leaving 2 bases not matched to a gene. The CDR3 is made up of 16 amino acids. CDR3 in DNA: TGTGCCAGCAGCTTAGGTCTAGCGGGGGGGCAAGAGACCCAGTACTTC. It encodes CASSLGLAGGQETQYF.

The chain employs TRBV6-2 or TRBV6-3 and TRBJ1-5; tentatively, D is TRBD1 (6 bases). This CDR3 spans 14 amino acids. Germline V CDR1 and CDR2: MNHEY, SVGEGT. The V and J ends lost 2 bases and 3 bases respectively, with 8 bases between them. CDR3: CASSYGGFNQPQHF. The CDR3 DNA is TGTGCCAGCAGTTACGGGGGCTTCAATCAGCCCCAGCATTTT.

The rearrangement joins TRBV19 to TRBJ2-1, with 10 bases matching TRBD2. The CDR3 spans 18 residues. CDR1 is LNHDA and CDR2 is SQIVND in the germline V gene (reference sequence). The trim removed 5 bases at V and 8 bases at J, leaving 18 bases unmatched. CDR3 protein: CASSRRYQTSGVFDEQFF. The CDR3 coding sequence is TGTGCCAGTAGTCGCCGCTACCAAACTAGCGGGGTTTTTGATGAGCAGTTCTTC.

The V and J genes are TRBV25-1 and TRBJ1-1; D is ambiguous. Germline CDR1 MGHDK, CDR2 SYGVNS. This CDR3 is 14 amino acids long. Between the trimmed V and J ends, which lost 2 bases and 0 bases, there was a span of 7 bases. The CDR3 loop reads CASSEIHLNTEAFF. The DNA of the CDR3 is TGTGCCAGCAGTGAAATCCACCTGAACACTGAAGCTTTCTTT.

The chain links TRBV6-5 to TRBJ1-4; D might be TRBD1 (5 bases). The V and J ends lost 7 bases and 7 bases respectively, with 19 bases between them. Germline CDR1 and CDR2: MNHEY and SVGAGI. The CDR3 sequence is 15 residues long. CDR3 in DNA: TGTGCCAGCAAGGGCCTACAGGTGGGGGGTGAAAAACTGTTTTTT. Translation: CASKGLQVGGEKLFF.

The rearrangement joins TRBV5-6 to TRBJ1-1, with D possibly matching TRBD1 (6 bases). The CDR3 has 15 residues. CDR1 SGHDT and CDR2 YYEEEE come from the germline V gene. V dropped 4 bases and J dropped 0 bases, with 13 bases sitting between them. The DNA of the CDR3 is TGTGCCAGCAGCCCAGTCGCAGGGGTGAACACTGAAGCTTTCTTT. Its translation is CASSPVAGVNTEAFF.

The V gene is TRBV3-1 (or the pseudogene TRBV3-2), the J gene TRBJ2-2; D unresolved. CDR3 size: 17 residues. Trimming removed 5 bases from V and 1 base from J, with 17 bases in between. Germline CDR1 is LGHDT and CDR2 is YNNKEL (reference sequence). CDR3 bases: TGTGCCAGCAGCTTAGGGATACCTGGTGGGAACACCGGGGAGCTGTTTTTT. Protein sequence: CASSLGIPGGNTGELFF.

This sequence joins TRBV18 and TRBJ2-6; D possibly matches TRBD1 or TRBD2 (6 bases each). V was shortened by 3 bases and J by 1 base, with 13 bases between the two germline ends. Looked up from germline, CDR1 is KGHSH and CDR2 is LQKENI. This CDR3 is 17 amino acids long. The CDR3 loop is CASSPGGRVSGANVLTF. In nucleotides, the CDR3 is TGTGCCAGCTCACCGGGGGGCCGTGTTTCTGGGGCCAACGTCCTGACTTTC.

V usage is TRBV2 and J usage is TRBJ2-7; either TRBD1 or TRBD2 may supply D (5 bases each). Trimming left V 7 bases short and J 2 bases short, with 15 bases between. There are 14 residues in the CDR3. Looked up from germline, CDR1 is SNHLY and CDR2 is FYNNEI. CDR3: CASNPNGAPYEQYF. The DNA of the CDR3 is TGTGCCAGCAACCCCAACGGGGCACCCTACGAGCAGTACTTC.

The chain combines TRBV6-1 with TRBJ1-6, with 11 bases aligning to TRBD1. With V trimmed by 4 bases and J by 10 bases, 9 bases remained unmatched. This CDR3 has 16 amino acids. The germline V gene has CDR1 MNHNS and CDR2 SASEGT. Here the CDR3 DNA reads TGTGCCAGCAGTGCCCAGGACAGGGGGCTCCAATCACCCCTCCACTTT. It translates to CASSAQDRGLQSPLHF.

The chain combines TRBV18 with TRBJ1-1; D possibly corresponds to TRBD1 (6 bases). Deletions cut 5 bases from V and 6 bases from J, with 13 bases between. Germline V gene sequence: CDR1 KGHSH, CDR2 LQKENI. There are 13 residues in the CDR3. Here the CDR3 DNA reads TGTGCCAGCTCAGCCTCAGGGGAACCTGAAGCTTTCTTT. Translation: CASSASGEPEAFF.

The CDR3 protein is CASSPPTIRGLNEQFF. The CDR3 DNA follows: TGTGCCAGCTCACCACCTACCATTCGGGGCCTTAATGAGCAGTTCTTC. This chain connects TRBV18 to TRBJ2-1; D may be TRBD1 or TRBD2 (5 bases each). Germline V gives CDR1 KGHSH, CDR2 LQKENI. The CDR3 has 16 residues. The germline V and J ends were trimmed by 0 bases and 7 bases, with 16 bases remaining between them.